The present T cell receptor beta chain was sequenced within a study of T cell responses to AZD1222 COVID-19 vaccine. Notes on the study in general: Regions 160-218 and 743-854 dominated among vaccine-associated CD4 TCRs spanning spike.

Profiling relied on immunoSEQ multiplex PCR, and the TCRdb table lists in-frame clones only, not all of them. The sample has 150,000 to 200,000 clones, 90% seen once. About this clone itself: The antigen remains undetermined.

Between the trimmed V and J ends, which lost 5 bases and 0 bases, there was a span of 2 bases. Germline values: CDR1 LNHDA, CDR2 SQIVND (reference sequence). The CDR3 runs 12 residues. The chain recombines TRBV19 with TRBJ1-5; D unclear. This TCR came from an adult in good health. The sample in question was peripheral blood, obtained on day 0 of AZD1222 vaccination. CDR3 residues: CASSYSNQPQHF. CDR3 DNA sequence: TGTGCCAGTAGTTATAGCAATCAGCCCCAGCATTTT. Filled out from reference TRBV19 and TRBJ1-5, the complete variable domain reads DGGITQSPKYLFRKEGQNVTLSCEQNLNHDAMYWYRQDPGQGLRLIYYSQIVNDFQKGDIAEGYSVSREKKESFPLTVTSAQKNPTAFYLCASSYSNQPQHFGDGTRLSIL.